This record looks at one TCR beta chain sequence and its context. The antigen remains unidentified. These data come from a study of CD8+CD57+ T cells in acquired aplastic anemia. Looking at the study overall: Across the sorted CD4+ and CD8+ cells, DNA amounts averaged about 3 ug. As sequenced from healthy donors, CD4+ cells averaged roughly 11 million reads.

In germline, CDR1 is KGHDR, CDR2 SFDVKD. V was trimmed by 0 bases and J by 0 bases, leaving 8 bases between them. The CDR3 covers 16 residues. Profiles of TCR beta VDJ and CDR3 were generated from a genomic DNA template. From the reads, TCRdb called clonotypes with MiXCR, one entry per CDR3 protein. The profile shows some 410,000 distinct CDR3 sequences, around 68% of them singletons. Study conclusions and caveats: Overlap between patients and controls comprised some 31 CD8+ CDR3 sequences. A significant difference in CD8+ Simpson's diversity between patients and controls was not found.

The rearrangement uses TRBV24-1 and TRBJ2-1; D is unresolved. This clonotype was sampled from a human donor in good health, serving as a control. The sequenced material came from sorted CD4+, CD8+, or CD8+CD57+ T cells (not recorded which) from PBMCs. The CDR3 protein is CATSDLGSSSYNEQFF. In DNA form, the CDR3 reads TGTGCCACCAGTGATTTGGGGTCTAGCTCCTACAATGAGCAGTTCTTC.